This T cell receptor (beta chain) was profiled in a study of human T cells and chemical hapten exposure. Looking at the study overall: The sensitizing agent was 2% DPC, placed on roughly 2 cm by roughly 2 cm of upper inner arm skin.

Each CDR3 protein is one row after TCRdb ran MiXCR on the RACE reads. This sample has about 160,000 distinct CDR3 sequences, with around 30% found just once. Stated time point: patch test 3, about 24 weeks after DPC sensitization. Noted treatment: therapeutic diphenylcyclopropenone sensitization with weekly scalp DPC. The study extracted total RNA from unfractionated whole blood. The clonotype comes from a woman in her late teens or twenties with alopecia areata. Some clones in this sample may be carry-over from other donors' samples. The sequenced sample was whole blood, obtained in connection with sensitization to the hapten diphenylcyclopropenone (DPC).

CDR3 nucleotides: TGTGCCAGCTCGAGACTAGCGGCGAACACCGGGGAGCTGTTTTTT. Its translation is CASSRLAANTGELFF. The J gene is TRBJ2-2, the V gene TRBV11-2; the match to TRBD2 covers 9 bases. The CDR3 has 15 amino acids. From germline, CDR1 is SGHAT and CDR2 FQNNGV. Unmatched junction bases numbered 4, after V lost 8 bases and J lost 0 bases.